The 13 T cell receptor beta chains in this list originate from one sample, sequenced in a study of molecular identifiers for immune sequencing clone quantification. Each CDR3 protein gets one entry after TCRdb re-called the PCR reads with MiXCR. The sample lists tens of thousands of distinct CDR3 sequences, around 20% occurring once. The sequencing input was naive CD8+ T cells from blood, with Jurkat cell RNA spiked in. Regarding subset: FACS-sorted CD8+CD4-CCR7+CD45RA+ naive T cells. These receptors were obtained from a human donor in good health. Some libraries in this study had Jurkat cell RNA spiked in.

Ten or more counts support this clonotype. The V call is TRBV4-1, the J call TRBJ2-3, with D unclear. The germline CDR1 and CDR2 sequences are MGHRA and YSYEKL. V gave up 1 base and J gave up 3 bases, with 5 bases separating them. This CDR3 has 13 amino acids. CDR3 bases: TGCGCCAGCAGCCAAGTTCCGACAGATACGCAGTATTTT. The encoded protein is CASSQVPTDTQYF.

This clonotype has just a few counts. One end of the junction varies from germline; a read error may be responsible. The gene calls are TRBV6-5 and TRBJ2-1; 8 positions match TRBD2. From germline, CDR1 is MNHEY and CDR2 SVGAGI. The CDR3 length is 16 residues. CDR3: CVSSFAGGGPDNEQFF. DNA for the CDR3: TGTGTCAGCAGCTTCGCGGGAGGTGGGCCGGACAATGAGCAGTTCTTC.

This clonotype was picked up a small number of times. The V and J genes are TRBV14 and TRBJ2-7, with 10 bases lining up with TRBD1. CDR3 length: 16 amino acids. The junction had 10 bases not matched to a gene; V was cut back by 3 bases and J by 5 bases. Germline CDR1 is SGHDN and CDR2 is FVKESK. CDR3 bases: TGTGCCAGCAGCCATCGCTTTGGGACAGGGGTTAACGAGCAGTACTTC. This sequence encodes CASSHRFGTGVNEQYF.

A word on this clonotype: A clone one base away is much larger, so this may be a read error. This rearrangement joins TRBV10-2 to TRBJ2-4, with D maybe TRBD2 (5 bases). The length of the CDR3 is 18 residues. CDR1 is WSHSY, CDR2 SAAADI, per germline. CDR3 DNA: TGCGCCAGCCGTGAGTCTCCCTTGAGGGCCAGGCCCAAAAACATTCAGTACTTC. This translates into CASRESPLRARPKNIQYF.

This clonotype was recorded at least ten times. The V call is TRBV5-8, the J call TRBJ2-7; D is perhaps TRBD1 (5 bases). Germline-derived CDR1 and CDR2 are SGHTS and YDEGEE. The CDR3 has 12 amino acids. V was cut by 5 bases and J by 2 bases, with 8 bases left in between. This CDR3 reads CASRETAYEQYF. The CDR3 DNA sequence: TGTGCCAGCAGGGAGACAGCCTACGAGCAGTACTTC.

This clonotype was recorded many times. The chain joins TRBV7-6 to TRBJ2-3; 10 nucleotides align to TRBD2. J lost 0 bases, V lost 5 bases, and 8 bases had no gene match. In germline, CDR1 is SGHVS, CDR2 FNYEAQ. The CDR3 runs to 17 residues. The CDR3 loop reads CASSTTASGGSTDTQYF. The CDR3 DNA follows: TGTGCCAGCAGCACAACTGCTAGCGGGGGAAGCACAGATACGCAGTATTTT. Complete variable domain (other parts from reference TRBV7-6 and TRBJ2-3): GAGVSQSPRYKVTKRGQDVALRCDPISGHVSLYWYRQALGQGPEFLTYFNYEAQQDKSGLPNDRFSAERPEGSISTLTIQRTEQRDSAMYRCASSTTASGGSTDTQYFGPGTRLTVL.

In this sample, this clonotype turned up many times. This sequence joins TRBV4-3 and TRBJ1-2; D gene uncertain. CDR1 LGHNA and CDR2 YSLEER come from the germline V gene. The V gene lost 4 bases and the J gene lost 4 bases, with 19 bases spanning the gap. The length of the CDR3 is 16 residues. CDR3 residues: CASSPSRTDLGYGYTF. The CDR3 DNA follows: TGCGCCAGCAGCCCCTCCCGGACCGACCTGGGCTATGGCTACACCTTC.

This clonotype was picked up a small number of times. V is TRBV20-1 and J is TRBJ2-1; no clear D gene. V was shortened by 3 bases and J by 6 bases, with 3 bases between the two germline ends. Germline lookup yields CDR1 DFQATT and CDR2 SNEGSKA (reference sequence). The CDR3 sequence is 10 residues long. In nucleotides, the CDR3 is TGCAGTGCTAGTGTCAATGAGCAGTTCTTC. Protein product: CSASVNEQFF.

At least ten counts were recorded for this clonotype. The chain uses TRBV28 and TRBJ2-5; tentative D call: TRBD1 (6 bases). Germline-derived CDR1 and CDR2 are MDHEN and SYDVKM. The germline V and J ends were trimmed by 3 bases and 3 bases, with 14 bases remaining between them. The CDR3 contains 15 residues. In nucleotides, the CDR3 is TGTGCCAGCAGTTTCGCACAGGGAGCCAAAGAGACCCAGTACTTC. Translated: CASSFAQGAKETQYF.

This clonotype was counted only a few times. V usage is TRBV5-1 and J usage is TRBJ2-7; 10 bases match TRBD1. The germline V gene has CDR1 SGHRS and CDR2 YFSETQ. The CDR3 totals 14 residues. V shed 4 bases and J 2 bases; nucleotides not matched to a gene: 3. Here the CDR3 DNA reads TGCGCCAGCAGCGAAGGGACAGGGGCCTACGAGCAGTACTTC. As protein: CASSEGTGAYEQYF.

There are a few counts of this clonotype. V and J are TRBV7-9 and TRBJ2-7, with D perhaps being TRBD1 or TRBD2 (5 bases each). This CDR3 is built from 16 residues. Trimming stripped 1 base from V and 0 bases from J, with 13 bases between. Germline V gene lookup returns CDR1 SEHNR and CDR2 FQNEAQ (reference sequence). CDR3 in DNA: TGTGCCAGCAGCTTAGATAGGGACGCACTCTCCTACGAGCAGTACTTC. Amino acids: CASSLDRDALSYEQYF.

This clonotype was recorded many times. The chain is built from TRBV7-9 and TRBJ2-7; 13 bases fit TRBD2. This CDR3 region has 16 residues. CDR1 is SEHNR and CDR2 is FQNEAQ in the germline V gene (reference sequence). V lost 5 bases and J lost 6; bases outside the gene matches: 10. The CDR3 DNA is TGTGCCAGCAGCCCACCGACTAGCGGGAGGCCGGTCGAGCAGTACTTC. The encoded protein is CASSPPTSGRPVEQYF.

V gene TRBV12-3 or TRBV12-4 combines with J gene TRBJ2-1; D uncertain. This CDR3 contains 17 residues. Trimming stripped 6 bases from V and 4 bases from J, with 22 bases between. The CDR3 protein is CASRFLAGQVPYNEQFF. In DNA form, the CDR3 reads TGTGCCAGCAGGTTTCTCGCCGGGCAGGTACCTTACAATGAGCAGTTCTTC.